Included here is one T cell receptor beta chain sequence, with context. What it binds is not known. V was clipped by 6 bases and J by 0 bases, with 8 bases between them. This CDR3 has 13 amino acids. Profiling relied on immunoSEQ multiplex PCR, and the TCRdb table lists in-frame clones only, not all of them. The profile shows under 200,000 clones, 93% of them singletons. These data come from a study of T cell responses to AZD1222 COVID-19 vaccine. Study-wide results and limits: There were mostly white British donors and more females than males, and clonal diversity was possibly underestimated. Spike-specific TCR breadth and depth both grew after two AZD1222 doses.

V usage is TRBV12-3 or TRBV12-4 and J usage is TRBJ1-1; D remains unclear. Sequencing used peripheral blood, obtained on day 0 of AZD1222 vaccination. The sequence was obtained from an adult in good health. The CDR3 loop is CASRQTMNTEAFF. The CDR3 DNA is TGTGCCAGCAGACAGACAATGAACACTGAAGCTTTCTTT.